There are a few counts of the clone carrying this TCR beta chain. Its antigen is not known. The data derive from a study of beta chain features in type 1 diabetes. Every isolated RNA sample was fully reverse transcribed, so sequencing captured expressed TCRB transcripts. Sequenced by immunoSEQ multiplex PCR; TCRdb stores in-frame clones only, minus some. Counted here are about 360,000 clones, around 13% occurring once; the ten biggest clones make up 0.01%. The J segment lost 0 bases and the V segment lost 3 bases, leaving 5 bases of the junction unmatched. CDR3 length: 15 residues. Germline V gene sequence: CDR1 SGHNT, CDR2 YYREEE (reference sequence). Study-level points and caveats: Shorter TCRB CDR3s, moderately but significantly so, marked every one of the four CD4+ subsets in Type 1 diabetes patients.

The chain links TRBV5-4 to TRBJ1-1; 7 bases map to TRBD1. The receptor's source is a woman aged 18-29 years with type 1 diabetes. Specimen: naive CD4+ T cells from blood. CDR3 DNA: TGTGCCAGCAGCTCACCGGGACAGATGAACACTGAAGCTTTCTTT. It encodes CASSSPGQMNTEAFF.